These 14 T cell receptor beta chains originate from one sample sequenced in a study of shared clonotypes between healthy human individuals. Here immunoSEQ multiplex PCR was the method, and the copy in TCRdb shows in-frame clones only, minus some. The sample holds about 1.1 million clones, roughly 80% seen once. Sequences were obtained from memory CD4+ T cells from PBMCs. Sample subset: CD45RA-negative fraction. The receptor set was obtained from a man aged 18 to 29 in good health. Some clones in this sample may be carry-over from other donors' samples.

This clone is classed as medium-sized. The rearrangement uses TRBV4-1 and TRBJ1-2, with D possibly matching TRBD1 (5 bases). Looked up from germline, CDR1 is MGHRA and CDR2 is YSYEKL. There are 14 residues in the CDR3. The ends were cut back, 2 bases at V and 4 bases at J, with 11 bases in the middle. The CDR3 nucleotides read TGCGCCAGCAGCCAACAGGGTACGGGCTATGGCTACACCTTC. Translated: CASSQQGTGYGYTF.

This clone was counted between two and nine times. The chain links TRBV4-2 to TRBJ1-2; possible D gene TRBD1, 6 bases. Germline CDR1 and CDR2: LGHNA and YNFKEQ. This CDR3 contains 18 residues. V lost 4 bases to trimming and J lost 4 bases, with 25 bases between them. CDR3 sequence: CASSPRSTGVVPSYGYTF. CDR3 nucleotides: TGTGCCAGCAGCCCCCGTTCGACAGGAGTGGTACCATCCTATGGCTACACCTTC.

V gene TRBV11-1 combines with J gene TRBJ2-3; perhaps D is TRBD1 or TRBD2 (5 bases each). CDR1 SGHAT and CDR2 FQDESV come from the germline V gene (reference sequence). The CDR3 is made up of 16 amino acids. V was pared by 4 bases and J by 0 bases, with 14 bases between. Here the CDR3 reads CASSSGWGMSTDTQYF. For the CDR3, the DNA is TGTGCCAGCAGCTCGGGGTGGGGGATGAGCACAGATACGCAGTATTTT.

The chain employs TRBV29-1 and TRBJ1-1, with 10 bases matching TRBD1. The CDR3 extends over 13 amino acids. The V segment lost 8 bases and the J segment 4 bases; nucleotides outside the gene matches: 7. Germline CDR1 SQVTM, CDR2 ANQGSEA. The CDR3 loop is CSSRQGAPTEAFF. In nucleotides, the CDR3 is TGCAGCTCCCGACAGGGGGCTCCCACTGAAGCTTTCTTT.

The rearrangement joins TRBV7-3 to TRBJ2-1, with TRBD2 matching 8 bases. Germline CDR1 SGHTA, CDR2 FQGTGA. The CDR3 length is 15 residues. V shed 0 bases, J shed 10 bases, and the junction held 8 bases outside the gene matches. The CDR3 spells CASSLTRTSSGEQFF. The CDR3 nucleotides read TGTGCCAGCAGCTTAACCCGGACTAGCTCGGGAGAGCAGTTCTTC.

V is TRBV2 and J is TRBJ1-2; D is possibly TRBD1 (6 bases). The V gene's germline CDR1 is SNHLY and CDR2 FYNNEI. The V and J ends lost 7 bases and 13 bases respectively, with 22 bases between them. The CDR3 is 13 amino acids. The DNA for the CDR3 is TGTGCCAGCACCCCTGGGGGGGGCGTTGGGGGCACCTTC. Amino acid sequence: CASTPGGGVGGTF.

The chain has TRBV7-2 and TRBJ2-3; D might be TRBD1 or TRBD2, each matching 5 bases. There are 17 residues in the CDR3. The germline gives CDR1 SGHTA, CDR2 FQGNSA. The ends were cut back, 6 bases at V and 4 bases at J, with 23 bases in the middle. CDR3 in DNA: TGTGCCAGCAGACAATCCGGGACCAGCGTCGTGGCAGATACGCAGTATTTT. Residues: CASRQSGTSVVADTQYF.

The gene calls are TRBV18 and TRBJ2-7; TRBD2 matches 11 bases. V lost 5 bases to trimming and J lost 2 bases; unmatched junction nucleotides: 11. The CDR3 contains 17 residues. CDR1 is KGHSH and CDR2 is LQKENI in the germline V gene. This CDR3 is CASSSTLLAGDTYEQYF. CDR3 sequence (DNA): TGTGCCAGCTCATCGACTTTACTAGCGGGGGATACCTACGAGCAGTACTTC.

The rearrangement links TRBV5-1 to TRBJ2-1; D remains unclear. CDR1 is SGHRS, CDR2 YFSETQ, per germline. The CDR3 is 17 residues long. The V end lost 0 bases, the J end lost 0 bases, and 13 bases lay between the germline ends. CDR3 sequence (DNA): TGCGCCAGCAGCTTGGATGGTAACCTCCGCTCCTACAATGAGCAGTTCTTC. Protein product: CASSLDGNLRSYNEQFF.

The V gene is TRBV4-1, the J gene TRBJ2-4; 7 nucleotides align to TRBD2. The germline V gene encodes CDR1 MGHRA and CDR2 YSYEKL. This CDR3 has 17 amino acids. V shed 3 bases, J shed 4 bases, and the junction held 12 bases outside the gene matches. Here the CDR3 DNA reads TGCGCCAGCAGCCACCCACTAGCGCAGGCACCTAAAAACATTCAGTACTTC. Residues: CASSHPLAQAPKNIQYF.

The CDR3 DNA sequence: TGTGCCAGCAGCCCGGAGCGGGAGGTGGGCAATGAGCAGTTCTTC. Encoded protein: CASSPEREVGNEQFF. The genes are TRBV5-4 and TRBJ2-1, with 9 bases fitting TRBD2. The CDR3 consists of 15 residues. CDR1 and CDR2 (germline): SGHNT, YYREEE (reference sequence). The J segment lost 6 bases and the V segment lost 4 bases, leaving 8 bases of the junction unmatched.

The sample holds many counts of this clone. The junction departs from germline at one end; a sequencing error may be responsible. CDR3 coding DNA: TGTGCCAGCAGCAAGGCGGCCAGCGGGAGTTATTTC. Encoded protein: CASSKAASGSYF. The J gene is TRBJ2-7, the V gene TRBV5-6, with 8 bases fitting TRBD2. Germline CDR1 is SGHDT and CDR2 is YYEEEE. The CDR3 runs to 12 residues.

This sequence joins TRBV29-1 and TRBJ2-7; no reliable D call. This CDR3 has 13 residues. Germline loops: CDR1 SQVTM, CDR2 ANQGSEA. The germline V and J ends were trimmed by 6 bases and 5 bases, with 17 bases remaining between them. CDR3 nucleotide sequence: TGCAGCGTGTACGAGGACGGGTCCCACGAGCAGTACTTC. It is translated as CSVYEDGSHEQYF.

This clone was detected a few times. The DNA for the CDR3 is TGTGCCAGCAGCTCATTTAATCAGCCCCAGCATTTT. This sequence encodes CASSSFNQPQHF. The V and J genes are TRBV7-8 and TRBJ1-5; no definite D call. CDR3 length: 12 residues. V was shortened by 4 bases and J by 4 bases, with 5 bases between the two germline ends. Germline lookup yields CDR1 SGHVS and CDR2 FQNEAQ.